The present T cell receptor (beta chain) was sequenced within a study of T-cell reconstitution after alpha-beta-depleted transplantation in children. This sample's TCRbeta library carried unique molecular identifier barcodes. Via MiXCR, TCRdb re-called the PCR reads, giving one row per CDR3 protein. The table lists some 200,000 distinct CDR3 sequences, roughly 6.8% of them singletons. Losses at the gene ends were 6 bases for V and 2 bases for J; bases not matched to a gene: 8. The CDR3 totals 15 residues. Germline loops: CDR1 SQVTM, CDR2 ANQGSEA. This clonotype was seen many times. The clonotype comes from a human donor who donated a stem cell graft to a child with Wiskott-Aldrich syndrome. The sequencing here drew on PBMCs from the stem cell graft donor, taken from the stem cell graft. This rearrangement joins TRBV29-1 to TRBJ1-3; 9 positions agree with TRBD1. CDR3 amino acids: CSVPIQGAAGNTIYF. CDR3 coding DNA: TGCAGCGTACCAATACAGGGGGCTGCTGGAAACACCATATATTTT.